A selection of T cell receptor beta chains follows, all from one sample in a study of blood T cell repertoires in COVID-19. TCRdb's table, derived via immunoSEQ multiplex PCR, lists solely in-frame clones and lacks some. The table has approximately 470,000 clones, approximately 85% seen once. Sequenced: peripheral blood. The receptors shown here come from a human donor in a cohort sampled during active COVID-19. Each CDR3 is given with its conserved first and last residue. The order of the fields is D gene, CDR3 length, clone size, V gene, J gene, CDR3 DNA, CDR3 protein. The D gene is left open where the match is weak. Expanded clones get a size class; other rows say once, few or many, or leave the size out.

D: NA; length: 14; size: NA; V: TRBV7-8; J: TRBJ1-1; DNA: TGTGCCAGCAGCTTATTGGGGCTGGGCACTGAAGCTTTCTTT; CDR3: CASSLLGLGTEAFF
D: TRBD2; length: 16; size: NA; V: TRBV5-8; J: TRBJ2-3; DNA: TGTGCCAGCAGCTTGGAGTTTAGCGGGAGGGTCAGCACGCAGTATTTT; CDR3: CASSLEFSGRVSTQYF
D: TRBD1; length: 13; size: NA; V: TRBV7-8; J: TRBJ2-7; DNA: TGTGCCAGCAGCTTCCCTACAGGGGGCGAGCAGTACTTC; CDR3: CASSFPTGGEQYF
D: NA; length: 13; size: NA; V: TRBV5-6; J: TRBJ1-3; DNA: TGTGCCAGCAGCTTGATGAGCTCAAACACCATATATTTT; CDR3: CASSLMSSNTIYF
D: TRBD1; length: 16; size: once; V: TRBV18; J: TRBJ2-2; DNA: TGTGCCAGCTCACCACAGTCAGGGGGCGTCACCGGGGAGCTGTTTTTT; CDR3: CASSPQSGGVTGELFF
D: NA; length: 15; size: NA; V: TRBV13; J: TRBJ2-1; DNA: TGTGCCAGCAGCCGCGGCCAGGACAAATACAATGAGCAGTTCTTC; CDR3: CASSRGQDKYNEQFF
D: TRBD1; length: 15; size: once; V: TRBV30; J: TRBJ1-4; DNA: TGTGCCTGGAGAGACCCGGGACAGGGGCCGGAAAAACTGTTTTTT; CDR3: CAWRDPGQGPEKLFF
D: NA; length: 14; size: NA; V: TRBV19; J: TRBJ2-1; DNA: TGTGCCAGTAAGGTGAGAGACAGTGGCAATGAGCAGTTCTTC; CDR3: CASKVRDSGNEQFF
D: NA; length: 13; size: NA; V: TRBV28; J: TRBJ1-2; DNA: TGTGCCAGCTGTGGGGGGGCTAACTATGGCTACACCTTC; CDR3: CASCGGANYGYTF
D: NA; length: 16; size: NA; V: TRBV15; J: TRBJ1-6; DNA: TGTGCCACCAGCAGGACCCCGGGGACTAATAATTCACCCCTCCACTTT; CDR3: CATSRTPGTNNSPLHF
D: TRBD2; length: 15; size: NA; V: TRBV7-9; J: TRBJ2-5; DNA: TGTGCCAGCAGCTTATATATAGCGGGAGCGGAGACCCAGTACTTC; CDR3: CASSLYIAGAETQYF
D: TRBD1; length: 15; size: few; V: TRBV30; J: TRBJ1-5; DNA: TGTGCCTGGAGCACGGACAGGACTTTTGGTCAGCCCCAGCATTTT; CDR3: CAWSTDRTFGQPQHF
D: NA; length: 17; size: NA; V: TRBV4-3; J: TRBJ2-6; DNA: TGCGCCAGCAGCCACCTGGACAGCCTCTCTGGGGCCAACGTCCTGACTTTC; CDR3: CASSHLDSLSGANVLTF
D: NA; length: 13; size: once; V: TRBV5-8; J: TRBJ1-6; DNA: TGTGCCAGCAGCACGACAGTTAATTCACCCCTCCACTTT; CDR3: CASSTTVNSPLHF
D: NA; length: 14; size: NA; V: TRBV18; J: TRBJ2-5; DNA: TGTGCCAGCTCACCTTCAGGGGTTCAAGAGACCCAGTACTTC; CDR3: CASSPSGVQETQYF
D: NA; length: 15; size: NA; V: TRBV24-1; J: TRBJ2-7; DNA: TGTGCCACCAGTGACCCAGGACAGAAAACCTACGAGCAGTACTTC; CDR3: CATSDPGQKTYEQYF
D: TRBD2; length: 15; size: NA; V: TRBV7-2; J: TRBJ2-1; DNA: TGTGCCAGCAGCCCCCGGGGACTAGCGGACAATGAGCAGTTCTTC; CDR3: CASSPRGLADNEQFF
D: TRBD1; length: 14; size: few; V: TRBV28; J: TRBJ1-5; DNA: TGTGCCAGCAGTTCAGGACAGGGCAATCAGCCCCAGCATTTT; CDR3: CASSSGQGNQPQHF
D: NA; length: 13; size: NA; V: TRBV5-1; J: TRBJ1-1; DNA: TGCGCCAGCAGCACGCAACACGGGACTGAAGCTTTCTTT; CDR3: CASSTQHGTEAFF
D: NA; length: 14; size: NA; V: TRBV5-1; J: TRBJ1-2; DNA: TGCGCCAGCAGCTTGGGACTTTCGGAGGCTGGCTACACCTTC; CDR3: CASSLGLSEAGYTF
D: NA; length: 14; size: NA; V: TRBV10-3; J: TRBJ2-1; DNA: TGTGCCATCAGTGACCAGCGGAGGGACAATGAGCAGTTCTTC; CDR3: CAISDQRRDNEQFF
D: NA; length: 14; size: NA; V: TRBV7-2; J: TRBJ2-3; DNA: TGTGCCAGCAGCCGCAGGATGTGGGCAGATACGCAGTATTTT; CDR3: CASSRRMWADTQYF
D: TRBD1; length: 15; size: once; V: TRBV7-6; J: TRBJ1-4; DNA: TGTGCCAGCAGCGTGGACAGGGTCTTAGAAGAAAAACTGTTTTTT; CDR3: CASSVDRVLEEKLFF
D: TRBD1; length: 15; size: NA; V: TRBV7-2; J: TRBJ2-7; DNA: TGTGCCAGCAGCTTAGCCGGACAGGGATCCCACGAGCAGTACTTC; CDR3: CASSLAGQGSHEQYF
D: NA; length: 14; size: NA; V: TRBV10-3; J: TRBJ2-2; DNA: TGTGCTTCCGAGACGGGGGCGAACACCGGGGAGCTGTTTTTT; CDR3: CASETGANTGELFF
D: NA; length: 13; size: NA; V: TRBV13; J: TRBJ2-3; DNA: TGTGCCAGCACCCTGCGAGACACAGATACGCAGTATTTT; CDR3: CASTLRDTDTQYF
D: TRBD1; length: 16; size: NA; V: TRBV18; J: TRBJ1-5; DNA: TGTGCCAGCTCACCACCAACAGGGGGTTACAATCAGCCCCAGCATTTT; CDR3: CASSPPTGGYNQPQHF
D: NA; length: 13; size: NA; V: TRBV12-3/TRBV12-4; J: TRBJ2-5; DNA: TGTGCCAGCAGTCCTACAGGGAAAGAGACCCAGTACTTC; CDR3: CASSPTGKETQYF
D: TRBD1; length: 14; size: NA; V: TRBV30; J: TRBJ1-6; DNA: TGTGCCTGGAGTTCCTCCGGGACAGGATCACCCCTCCACTTT; CDR3: CAWSSSGTGSPLHF
D: TRBD2; length: 16; size: NA; V: TRBV6-5; J: TRBJ2-7; DNA: TGTGCCAGCAGTTACCTAAGCGGGAGGTCTTCCTACGAGCAGTACTTC; CDR3: CASSYLSGRSSYEQYF
D: TRBD2; length: 16; size: NA; V: TRBV11-3; J: TRBJ2-7; DNA: TGTGCCAGCAGCCACAGACTAGCGGGAGTAGCTAGCGAGCAGTACTTC; CDR3: CASSHRLAGVASEQYF
D: TRBD1; length: 18; size: once; V: TRBV3-1/TRBV3-2; J: TRBJ1-5; DNA: TGTGCCAGCAGCCAAGAAGTTTCCCTCGGACAGGGGGCGATAGCCCAGCATTTT; CDR3: CASSQEVSLGQGAIAQHF
D: TRBD2; length: 17; size: NA; V: TRBV7-8; J: TRBJ2-1; DNA: TGTGCCAGCAGCTCTTTGGGGTCCAGCGGGAGCAGCAATGAGCAGTTCTTC; CDR3: CASSSLGSSGSSNEQFF
D: TRBD1; length: 17; size: NA; V: TRBV7-2; J: TRBJ1-1; DNA: TGTGCCAGCAGCTTCCGCCTGACAGGGGCTCTGGTCACTGAAGCTTTCTTT; CDR3: CASSFRLTGALVTEAFF
D: NA; length: 13; size: NA; V: TRBV30; J: TRBJ1-3; DNA: TGTGCCTGGGGATCAGGGAATGGAAACACCATATATTTT; CDR3: CAWGSGNGNTIYF
D: NA; length: 15; size: once; V: TRBV9; J: TRBJ2-1; DNA: TGTGCCAGCAGCGTAGCAGGACTACCTAACAATGAGCAGTTCTTC; CDR3: CASSVAGLPNNEQFF